The clone carrying this T cell receptor (beta chain) was recorded once. Its antigen is as yet unknown. These data belong to a study of T cell responses to AZD1222 COVID-19 vaccine. Study outcomes and limitations: Unmutated variant regions reportedly attract nearly half of all spike-specific TCRs. Repertoire sampling happened only post peak T cell response.

TCRdb's copy holds only in-frame clones and misses some; the assay was immunoSEQ multiplex PCR. The sample includes around 140,000 clones, approximately 90% of them seen just once. The source is an adult who received the AZD1222 COVID-19 vaccine. The sequencing here drew on peripheral blood, taken 28 days after the second AZD1222 dose.

The chain's CDR3 is CASTLPGLAPIQFF. CDR3 coding DNA: TGTGCCAGTACTCTGCCGGGACTAGCGCCGATACAGTTCTTC. The chain joins TRBV19 to TRBJ2-1; 10 bases agree with TRBD2. The CDR3 extends over 14 amino acids. Germline V CDR1 and CDR2: LNHDA, SQIVND (reference sequence). The V gene end was trimmed by 7 bases and the J gene end by 13 bases; junction bases not matched to a gene: 13.